What follows is one TCR beta chain and its context. There is no known antigen for this receptor. Base qualities were left out, and no much larger clone turns up one base away. The immunoSEQ hsTCRB v3.0 assay was used at survey level resolution to sequence the TRB variable region. TRB sequencing targeted a depth of about 35,000-50,000 T-cell genomes per sample. TRB libraries were pooled and sequenced on an Illumina MiSeq using a v3 150-cycle kit. As for the authors' bioinformatics: Repertoire analysis ran in R within a reproducible Nextflow workflow covering QC, data transformation and analysis. LymphoSeq2, an R package for exploring AIRR-Seq data, was used to implement custom analyses. After excluding a few samples that yielded fewer than 5000 total TRB sequences, 188 HIV repertoires remained for analysis. Among the approximately 180 retained HIV repertoires, some 60 were collected before ART initiation and more than 120 after ART initiation. Repertoires were downsampled to 5000 TRB nucleotide sequences, with summary statistics averaged over 100 downsampling iterations. Only TRB sequences with CDR3 regions of at least seven amino acids were retained for analysis. Two measures captured diversity: a Shannon entropy-derived clonality score and the Gini coefficient. Repertoire networks linked the top 5000 CDR3 amino acid sequences whenever two sequences differed by an edit distance of one. Antigen specificity groups and MHC restriction were predicted for TRB CDR3 amino acid sequences with GLIPH2. To flag known CMV, EBV, HIV or tissue antigen associations, CDR3 amino acid sequences were matched against VDJdb and McPAS-TCR. Pre-ART, post-ART and control groups were compared with Wilcoxon signed-rank tests and Holm-Bonferroni correction. The source is immuneACCESS, and TCRdb retained only in-frame sequences with V and J called. Part of the clones is not carried over; for the studies checked, unresolved V genes explain less than half of this, and the remainder is unexplained. For V, J and clone size, that table is used; D and trimming come from the DNA. This sample comprises about 24,000 clones, around 86% of them detected only once. The ten largest clonotypes hold around a quarter of the sample.

Inclusion was restricted to participants for whom at least one PBMC sample before ART initiation and at least two post-ART samples were available. All participants with HIV were treated in the United States of America. Before DNA extraction, cryopreserved samples of about 0.9-11 million PBMC were thawed and washed. At the time of the earliest PBMC sample for each participant with HIV, ages ranged from about 20 to 54 years. Per participant, PBMC samples came from 1-4 timepoints prior to ART initiation and 2-8 timepoints following ART initiation, for a median of 7 samples. For every participant, serial HIV viral load, CD4+ T-cell count, ART history and demographic data were obtained. A Qiagen kit on a QIAcube was used to extract genomic DNA from unsorted PBMC, with samples processed in batches of 12. These data are taken from a study of long-term antiretroviral therapy in people with HIV (dated by TCRdb to 2022 to 2024). Background on the whole study: The earliest samples were collected roughly a decade before the 2015 WHO recommendation for immediate ART, at a time when ART was usually postponed until CD4 counts fell. Whether ART initiation and durable HIV suppression were associated with changes in peripheral blood TRB repertoire composition and diversity was tested in a retrospective serial study. A total of 150 to 200 cryopreserved PBMC samples came from around 30 adults with confirmed HIV infection and were collected serially over a mean of about six years (range 1-12). Of the 30 or so participants with HIV, roughly 10 were female. No cross-contamination during QIAcube processing turned up in test extractions that ran a monoclonal T-cell line alongside 25 to 35 polyclonal samples.

There are 17 amino acids in the CDR3, from cysteine to phenylalanine inclusive. Only the CDR3 portion is preserved as DNA: 51 bases, with reading frame beginning at the first base. V trim: 0 bases; J trim: 1 base; unmatched bases: 4. In the germline V gene (reference sequence), CDR1 corresponds to LNHNV and CDR2 to YYDKDF. Broad study findings and their caveats: HIV repertoires had narrower CDR3 length ranges than controls, and the network structure suggested an antigen-experienced repertoire that shifted only slightly toward naive after ART. Expanded TRB clones identified before ART initiation dominated the repertoire across all time points, though the dominance fluctuated and decreased in many PLHIV after ART. Starting ART was linked to a significant rise in TRB diversity, yet even with long-term ART the diversity remained significantly lower than in transplant donor controls. Because cell numbers in pre-ART samples were limited, unsorted PBMC were profiled instead of sorted CD4+ and CD8+ T cells. No data were available on ART adherence, viral resistance or therapy changes, limiting inferences about post-ART repertoire changes. Limited PBMC availability meant only the TCR beta chain was sequenced, without alpha chain pairing. The samples were dated from about 2004 to 2017, and the ART regimens that were used may be less effective than current ART regimens.

Sequencing used unsorted PBMCs, obtained 0.4 years after starting antiretroviral therapy. The sequence came from a man in his fifties with HIV. The chain is assembled from TRBV15 and TRBJ2-5; 11 central bases correspond to TRBD2. CDR3 sequence: CATSRDLLAGAQETQYF. In nucleotide form, the sequence is TGTGCCACCAGCAGAGATTTACTAGCGGGGGCCCAAGAGACCCAGTACTTC.